This TCR beta chain was recorded in a study of blood T cell repertoires in COVID-19. Study details: Acute and convalescent COVID-19 samples came from the United States, Italy and Spain. T cells, B-cell-depleted T cells, or PBMCs provided the cDNA or gDNA that served as material.

One Seattle source followed patients from active infection through their disease course. The junction had 12 bases not matched to a gene; V was cut back by 6 bases and J by 3 bases. The CDR3 spans 16 residues. Germline CDR1 LNHDA, CDR2 SQIVND (reference sequence). Original processing notes: Using reference gene primer amplification, nucleated cell counts were estimated. Some clones are missing from TCRdb's copy, which holds only in-frame ones; the method was immunoSEQ multiplex PCR. V, J and clone size derive from that table, while D and trimming were established from the DNA sequence. The table shows 160,000 or so clones, with around 83% occurring only once.

The chain uses TRBV19 and TRBJ2-7, with 9 bases fitting TRBD1. The sequenced sample was peripheral blood. The clonotype comes from a woman aged 45-59 years with COVID-19, enrolled during active disease. The CDR3 sequence: CASRRYGTGTDYEQYF. CDR3 in DNA: TGTGCCAGTAGGAGATACGGGACAGGGACCGACTACGAGCAGTACTTC.